The 8 T cell receptor beta chains given below trace back to one sample, sequenced in a study of T cell repertoires in cytomegalovirus infection. Each CDR3 protein is one row after TCRdb ran MiXCR on the reads. The sample consists of about 260,000 distinct CDR3 sequences, about 13% of them appearing once. Sequenced material: PBMCs. The receptor source for this set is a human donor in good health (CMV status not recorded). Some clones in this sample may be carry-over from other donors' samples.

The chain has TRBV11-1 and TRBJ2-1; 11 bases map to TRBD2. The V gene end was trimmed by 5 bases and the J gene end by 4 bases; junction bases not matched to a gene: 16. This CDR3 is 19 amino acids long. Germline V CDR1 and CDR2: SGHAT, FQDESV (reference sequence). The DNA for the CDR3 is TGTGCCAGCAGCGGGACTAGCGGTTCCCAAGGCGGGCCTTACAATGAGCAGTTCTTC. Encoded protein: CASSGTSGSQGGPYNEQFF. The whole variable domain, filled in from reference TRBV11-1 and TRBJ2-1, reads EAEVAQSPRYKITEKSQAVAFWCDPISGHATLYWYRQILGQGPELLVQFQDESVVDDSQLPKDRFSAERLKGVDSTLKIQPAELGDSAMYLCASSGTSGSQGGPYNEQFFGPGTRLTVL.

This clonotype has a count of ten or more. V usage is TRBV7-2 and J usage is TRBJ2-2; D uncertain. Trimming took off 3 bases at V and 6 bases at J, with 11 bases between the two ends. This CDR3 has 14 residues. Per the germline V gene, CDR1 is SGHTA and CDR2 is FQGNSA. CDR3 amino acids: CASSFGFPAGELFF. CDR3 DNA: TGTGCCAGCAGCTTTGGGTTTCCGGCCGGGGAGCTGTTTTTT.

This clonotype was detected ten times or more. This rearrangement joins TRBV19 to TRBJ2-7; D is perhaps TRBD1 (5 bases). The germline V gene has CDR1 LNHDA and CDR2 SQIVND (reference sequence). CDR3 length: 14 amino acids. V lost 5 bases and J lost 0, with 11 bases in between. In DNA form, the CDR3 reads TGTGCCAGTAGTCGACAGCCAAGCTCCTACGAGCAGTACTTC. This sequence encodes CASSRQPSSYEQYF.

This clonotype was observed many times. The chain combines TRBV7-8 with TRBJ2-1, with 8 bases fitting TRBD2. The ends lost 3 bases at V and 6 bases at J; junction bases unmatched: 4. Germline CDR1 SGHVS, CDR2 FQNEAQ. CDR3 length: 14 residues. The CDR3 bases are TGTGCCAGCAGCTTCCGGGGGGGCCCCAATGAGCAGTTCTTC. It yields the protein CASSFRGGPNEQFF. The entire variable domain, with the rest obtained from reference TRBV7-8 and TRBJ2-1, is as follows: GAGVSQSPRYKVAKRGQDVALRCDPISGHVSLFWYQQALGQGPEFLTYFQNEAQLDKSGLPSDRFFAERPEGSVSTLKIQRTQQEDSAVYLCASSFRGGPNEQFFGPGTRLTVL.

This clonotype was detected ten times or more. This chain joins TRBV7-2 and TRBJ1-5; 10 bases map to TRBD1. The germline V gene has CDR1 SGHTA and CDR2 FQGNSA. This CDR3 has 16 residues. Trimming removed 5 bases from V and 4 bases from J; junction bases left unmatched: 8. The CDR3: CASSDGDRGPNQPQHF. Here the CDR3 DNA reads TGTGCCAGCAGCGATGGGGACAGGGGTCCTAATCAGCCCCAGCATTTT.

This clonotype was observed a handful of times. This rearrangement joins TRBV29-1 to TRBJ2-2, with D possibly matching TRBD1 (6 bases). CDR1 SQVTM and CDR2 ANQGSEA come from the germline V gene. V lost 6 bases to trimming and J lost 5 bases, with 13 bases between them. This CDR3 is 13 amino acids long. DNA of the CDR3: TGCAGCGTCCTCAGGGGAAGGACCGGGGAGCTGTTTTTT. Its protein product is CSVLRGRTGELFF.

This rearrangement joins TRBV7-9 to TRBJ1-3; 8 bases fit TRBD1. V was pared by 5 bases and J by 2 bases, with 5 bases of the junction left unmatched. The length of the CDR3 is 15 residues. Germline CDR1 reads SEHNR; CDR2 reads FQNEAQ (reference sequence). This CDR3 reads CASSDPDRAGNTIYF. CDR3 in DNA: TGTGCCAGCAGCGACCCGGACAGGGCTGGAAACACCATATATTTT. Looking up the rest from reference TRBV7-9 and TRBJ1-3 gives the full variable domain: DTGVSQNPRHKITKRGQNVTFRCDPISEHNRLYWYRQTLGQGPEFLTYFQNEAQLEKSRLLSDRFSAERPKGSFSTLEIQRTEQGDSAMYLCASSDPDRAGNTIYFGEGSWLTVV.

The J gene is TRBJ1-1, the V gene TRBV5-1; 9 bases map to TRBD1. The V segment lost 0 bases and the J segment 1 base; nucleotides outside the gene matches: 1. CDR1 SGHRS and CDR2 YFSETQ come from the germline V gene. This CDR3 has 15 amino acids. CDR3 sequence reads: CASSLGQGGNTEAFF. In DNA form, the CDR3 reads TGCGCCAGCAGCTTGGGACAGGGGGGGAACACTGAAGCTTTCTTT.